This TCR beta chain was sequenced for a study of blood T cell repertoires in COVID-19. Across the study: The cDNA or gDNA used as material had been derived from T cells, B-cell-depleted T cells, or PBMCs.

Authors' data handling: Amplification of reference gene primers was used by the study to estimate nucleated cell counts. The table came from immunoSEQ multiplex PCR; TCRdb's copy has only in-frame clones and leaves some out. V and J calls and clone size come straight from that table; D and trimming were deduced from the DNA. This table holds hundreds of thousands of clones, approximately 91% found once. The origin of this receptor is a woman aged 55-70 years who had recovered from COVID-19. What was sequenced was PBMCs or T cells enriched from blood (not recorded which).

The CDR3 protein is CASSQGGLVYNEQFF. In nucleotides, the CDR3 is TGCGCCAGCAGCCAAGGGGGACTAGTATACAATGAGCAGTTCTTC. This sequence joins TRBV4-1 and TRBJ2-1, with 8 bases fitting TRBD2. V shed 1 base and J 4 bases; nucleotides not matched to a gene: 3. Per germline, CDR1 MGHRA and CDR2 YSYEKL. The CDR3 consists of 15 residues.